This TCR beta chain was found in a study of shared clonotypes between healthy human individuals. On the study more broadly: Each donor had three CD4 naive, three CD4 memory, two CD8 naive and one CD8 memory plate.

Whole-study findings and limits: Sequencing depth was a factor that was expected to affect clonotype sharing among donors.

As regards this clone: Its antigen remains unidentified.

Donation came from healthy HIV-negative adults that had no recent acute infections or vaccinations. For every subset, genomic DNA was evenly distributed across several immunoSEQ plates. Clones were read by immunoSEQ multiplex PCR, and TCRdb kept only the in-frame ones, dropping some. The sample has about 2.4 million clones, approximately 93% seen once. Sample: naive CD4+ T cells from PBMCs. Subset in this sample: CD45RA+ positively selected. The receptor comes from a man younger than 30 in good health. Some clones in this sample may be carry-over from other donors' samples.

The CDR3 sequence: CASSPLDTTYEQYF. The CDR3 nucleotides read TGTGCCAGCAGTCCTCTGGACACTACCTACGAGCAGTACTTC. V usage is TRBV28 and J usage is TRBJ2-7, with D possibly TRBD1 on 5 matching bases. CDR1 and CDR2 from the germline V gene are MDHEN and SYDVKM. The CDR3 contains 14 residues. V dropped 5 bases and J dropped 2 bases, with 13 bases sitting between them.